Shown below are 25 T cell receptor beta chains from a single sample sequenced in a study of blood T cells in healthy people across ages. A second PCR of roughly 6 to 12 cycles used a sample-barcoded 5' primer and a J-beta primer mix. TCRdb used MiXCR to reprocess the 5' RACE reads, holding one entry per CDR3 protein. The sample records about 730,000 distinct CDR3 sequences, roughly 41% being singletons. Sequences were obtained from blood. The receptor source for this set is a woman aged 60 to 75 in good health.

The chain couples TRBV20-1 to TRBJ1-6, with 7 bases lining up with TRBD1. This CDR3 is built from 12 residues. In germline, CDR1 is DFQATT, CDR2 SNEGSKA (reference sequence). The CDR3 DNA reads as TGCACCCACGGGACAGCAAATTCACCCCTCCACTTT. Amino acids: CTHGTANSPLHF.

This clonotype showed up just a few times. The J gene is TRBJ2-2, the V gene TRBV29-1; 8 positions agree with TRBD1. This CDR3 has 14 residues. J was trimmed by 0 bases and V by 6 bases; bases with no gene match: 3. Germline loops: CDR1 SQVTM, CDR2 ANQGSEA. This CDR3 is CSVKQGANTGELFF. Here the CDR3 DNA reads TGCAGCGTAAAACAGGGGGCGAACACCGGGGAGCTGTTTTTT.

Only one count was recorded for this clonotype. V usage is TRBV7-2 and J usage is TRBJ2-4; TRBD1 matches at 7 bases. The J call may be in error: the DNA end matches TRBJ2-7 better. The germline gives CDR1 SGHTA, CDR2 FQGNSA. This CDR3 has 14 amino acids. The CDR3: CASSPQGYFYEQYF. The DNA for the CDR3 is TGTGCCAGCAGCCCACAGGGGTATTTCTACGAGCAGTACTTC.

The chain carries TRBV6-1 and TRBJ2-1, with D uncertain. Germline V gene sequence: CDR1 MNHNS, CDR2 SASEGT. V was clipped by 4 bases and J by 1 base, with 14 bases between them. The CDR3 covers 16 residues. The CDR3 DNA is TGTGCCAGCAGTGCCGGCAGCTACAAGTCCTACAATGAGCAGTTCTTC. As protein: CASSAGSYKSYNEQFF.

This clonotype has more than one count but fewer than ten. The V and J genes are TRBV5-1 and TRBJ2-3; D not certain. The CDR3 consists of 16 residues. The V gene's germline CDR1 is SGHRS and CDR2 YFSETQ. V was cut by 0 bases and J by 0 bases, with 11 bases left in between. CDR3 protein: CASSLGASSSTDTQYF. The DNA for the CDR3 is TGCGCCAGCAGCTTGGGAGCTTCCTCTAGCACAGATACGCAGTATTTT. The whole variable domain, filled in from reference TRBV5-1 and TRBJ2-3, reads KAGVTQTPRYLIKTRGQQVTLSCSPISGHRSVSWYQQTPGQGLQFLFEYFSETQRNKGNFPGRFSGRQFSNSRSEMNVSTLELGDSALYLCASSLGASSSTDTQYFGPGTRLTVL.

This clonotype was picked up a small number of times. The chain recombines TRBV6-2 or TRBV6-3 with TRBJ2-7; maybe TRBD1 (6 bases). Looked up from germline, CDR1 is MNHEY and CDR2 is SVGEGT. Trimming left V 7 bases short and J 1 base short, with 17 bases between. The CDR3 is 15 residues long. The CDR3 region has the DNA TGTGCCAGCAAAGAACCGGGACATCAATCCTACGAGCAGTACTTC. Amino acid sequence: CASKEPGHQSYEQYF.

This clonotype occurred a few times. The chain uses TRBV3-1 and TRBJ2-1; 7 nucleotides line up with TRBD2. With V trimmed by 1 base and J by 3 bases, 9 bases remained unmatched. CDR1 and CDR2 from the germline V gene are LGHDT and YNNKEL (reference sequence). This CDR3 is built from 17 residues. The CDR3 nucleotides are TGTGCCAGCAGCCAAGTGTCTCGCGGGAGTCTCTACAATGAGCAGTTCTTC. Translating it yields CASSQVSRGSLYNEQFF.

Details on this clonotype: Compared with germline, one end of the junction differs, possibly owing to a read error. The chain carries TRBV4-2 and TRBJ1-3; D unresolved. CDR1 LGHNA and CDR2 YNFKEQ come from the germline V gene. The CDR3 extends over 16 amino acids. CDR3 sequence reads: CASSRDRANSGNTVYF. CDR3 bases: TGTGCCAGCAGCCGCGATAGGGCTAACTCTGGAAACACCGTATATTTT.

This clonotype was found many times. J is TRBJ2-5 and V is TRBV15; no definite D call. Germline V gene lookup returns CDR1 LNHNV and CDR2 YYDKDF (reference sequence). The CDR3 is 12 residues long. V dropped 4 bases and J dropped 4 bases, with 7 bases sitting between them. CDR3 region: CATSMSRETQYF. The CDR3, as DNA: TGTGCCACCAGCATGTCTCGAGAGACCCAGTACTTC.

This clonotype was found a few times. The CDR3 DNA reads TGTGCCAGCAGCGAGAGGACTAACAATGAGCAGTTCTTC. This gives the protein CASSERTNNEQFF. The chain employs TRBV6-4 and TRBJ2-1, with a possible D match to TRBD2 (6 bases). The CDR3 is 13 residues long. Germline loops: CDR1 MRHNA, CDR2 SNTAGT. Trimming removed 6 bases at V and 5 bases at J, with 11 bases between.

This clonotype was detected only once. The V gene is TRBV9, the J gene TRBJ2-1, with TRBD2 matching over 8 bases. This CDR3 has 12 amino acids. J lost 11 bases, V lost 4 bases, and 5 bases had no gene match. Germline-derived CDR1 and CDR2 are SGDLS and YYNGEE. The CDR3 coding sequence is TGTGCCAGCAGCACCACTAGCGGAAAGCAGTTCTTC. Translated: CASSTTSGKQFF.

The chain employs TRBV29-1 and TRBJ2-5, with a possible D match to TRBD1 (6 bases). Deletions cut 2 bases from V and 11 bases from J, with 27 bases between. Germline V gene data show CDR1 as SQVTM and CDR2 as ANQGSEA. This CDR3 is 16 amino acids long. CDR3 sequence reads: CSVEPGTRDIFDEQYF. CDR3 sequence (DNA): TGCAGCGTTGAACCGGGAACCCGGGACATCTTCGATGAGCAGTACTTC.

The chain uses TRBV12-3 or TRBV12-4 and TRBJ2-4; 13 positions match TRBD2. The J call may be faulty, since TRBJ2-7 better matches the DNA end. This CDR3 spans 18 amino acids. The CDR3 reads CASSFFGTSGDASYEQYF. In nucleotides, the CDR3 is TGTGCCAGCAGCTTCTTCGGGACTAGCGGGGATGCTTCCTACGAGCAGTACTTC.

The J gene is TRBJ2-5, the V gene TRBV20-1; tentatively, D is TRBD2 (6 bases). Trimming took 0 bases from V and 2 from J, leaving 10 bases between them. The CDR3 sequence is 14 residues long. Germline loops: CDR1 DFQATT, CDR2 SNEGSKA (reference sequence). CDR3 residues: CSARDWGGQETQYF. The CDR3 DNA reads as TGCAGTGCTAGAGACTGGGGAGGACAAGAGACCCAGTACTTC.

In its sample, this clonotype was seen many times. The chain has TRBV10-3 and TRBJ2-3; D unresolved. The CDR3 has 12 amino acids. Trimming pared 9 bases from V and 5 bases from J, leaving 12 bases between. Germline V gene data show CDR1 as ENHRY and CDR2 as SYGVKD. The CDR3 is CAILAPGDTQYF. CDR3 DNA sequence: TGTGCCATTCTCGCACCGGGAGATACGCAGTATTTT.

This clonotype was detected ten times or more. The gene calls are TRBV9 and TRBJ2-3; 12 bases fit TRBD2. In germline, CDR1 is SGDLS, CDR2 YYNGEE. The CDR3 contains 16 residues. After removal of 1 base from V and 1 base from J, the junction contained 1 base not matched to a gene. The CDR3 here is CASSVRLAGGTDTQYF. The CDR3, as DNA: TGTGCCAGCAGCGTAAGACTAGCGGGAGGCACAGATACGCAGTATTTT.

J is TRBJ1-6 and V is TRBV4-1, with D unclear. Germline V gene sequence: CDR1 MGHRA, CDR2 YSYEKL. V lost 4 bases to trimming and J lost 8 bases, with 15 bases between them. CDR3 length equals 15 residues. The CDR3 DNA is TGCGCCAGCAGCCCGATTAATGGCAGAGATTCACCCCTCCACTTT. Amino acids: CASSPINGRDSPLHF.

The chain joins TRBV9 to TRBJ2-3; tentative D call: TRBD1 (6 bases). Germline CDR1 and CDR2: SGDLS and YYNGEE. With 0 bases removed from V and 8 bases from J, the gap between germline ends came to 22 bases. This CDR3 region has 17 residues. The CDR3 DNA reads as TGTGCCAGCAGCGTAGCTTCCTCGTGGGGGCAGGTGGTTACGCAGTATTTT. This translates into CASSVASSWGQVVTQYF.

The chain is built from TRBV7-2 and TRBJ2-2; TRBD1 matches 9 bases. The germline V gene has CDR1 SGHTA and CDR2 FQGNSA. J was trimmed by 7 bases and V by 6 bases; bases with no gene match: 6. The CDR3 covers 14 residues. The CDR3 DNA follows: TGTGCCAGCAGTTGGGACAGGGAGGTCGGGGAGCTGTTTTTT. It yields the protein CASSWDREVGELFF. Full variable domain (rest looked up from reference TRBV7-2 and TRBJ2-2): GAGVSQSPSNKVTEKGKDVELRCDPISGHTALYWYRQSLGQGLEFLIYFQGNSAPDKSGLPSDRFSAERTGGSVSTLTIQRTQQEDSAVYLCASSWDREVGELFFGEGSRLTVL.

This clonotype has a count of ten or more. The J gene is TRBJ2-7, the V gene TRBV6-2 or TRBV6-3; TRBD2 matches at 7 bases. Per germline, CDR1 MNHEY and CDR2 SVGEGT. The CDR3 runs to 14 residues. The ends lost 2 bases at V and 3 bases at J; junction bases unmatched: 4. The chain's CDR3 is CASSYRASGYEQYF. CDR3 in DNA: TGTGCCAGCAGTTACCGGGCTAGCGGCTACGAGCAGTACTTC.

This clonotype was seen a few times. This CDR3 reads CASRPSGSGTQYF. The CDR3 DNA reads as TGTGCCAGCAGACCTAGCGGGAGCGGGACCCAGTACTTC. The V call is TRBV6-2 or TRBV6-3, the J call TRBJ2-5, with 10 bases lining up with TRBD2. Trimming took 6 bases from V and 7 from J; bases not matched to a gene: 5. CDR3 size: 13 residues. Germline lookup yields CDR1 MNHEY and CDR2 SVGEGT.

This clonotype was counted once. V gene TRBV6-5 combines with J gene TRBJ2-3; TRBD1 might be the D (6 bases). The CDR3 spans 15 residues. The germline CDR1 and CDR2 sequences are MNHEY and SVGAGI. Trimming took 5 bases from V and 0 from J, leaving 12 bases between them. The CDR3 DNA sequence: TGTGCCAGCAGTCTCAGGGGTACTAGCACAGATACGCAGTATTTT. This gives the protein CASSLRGTSTDTQYF.

V and J are TRBV7-8 and TRBJ2-7, with TRBD1 as a possible D gene (6 bases). V was pared by 5 bases and J by 2 bases, with 13 bases between. Germline-derived CDR1 and CDR2 are SGHVS and FQNEAQ. This CDR3 comprises 14 residues. The CDR3 loop reads CASSLRDTAYEQYF. DNA for the CDR3: TGTGCCAGCAGCCTCCGGGACACAGCCTACGAGCAGTACTTC.

The genes are TRBV20-1 and TRBJ2-1; 10 positions match TRBD2. In germline, CDR1 is DFQATT, CDR2 SNEGSKA (reference sequence). This CDR3 spans 17 amino acids. J lost 0 bases, V lost 3 bases, and 8 bases had no gene match. The CDR3, as DNA: TGCAGTGCTAGCGTTAGCGGGAGGCGTTTCTCCTACAATGAGCAGTTCTTC. Translated: CSASVSGRRFSYNEQFF.

This chain connects TRBV18 to TRBJ1-5; 9 bases fit TRBD1. The CDR3 is made up of 19 amino acids. J was trimmed by 6 bases and V by 6 bases; bases with no gene match: 21. The germline V gene encodes CDR1 KGHSH and CDR2 LQKENI. This CDR3 reads CASSPTSGTGTPRRQPQHF. CDR3 coding DNA: TGTGCCAGCTCGCCCACTTCCGGGACAGGGACCCCTCGCCGTCAGCCCCAGCATTTT.